This T cell receptor (beta chain) comes out of a study of blood T cell repertoires in COVID-19. About the research overall: Sample material is recorded as cDNA or gDNA derived from T cells, B-cell-depleted T cells, or PBMCs.

Clones were sequenced by immunoSEQ multiplex PCR, and TCRdb holds only the in-frame ones, with some missing. The table lists 200,000 to 300,000 clones, under 90% of them singletons. Germline CDR1 and CDR2: MGHRA and YSYEKL. The CDR3 sequence is 14 residues long. Trimming removed 1 base at V and 8 bases at J, with 12 bases between. The chain carries TRBV4-1 and TRBJ2-1, with a weak D call TRBD2 (6 bases). Sequenced sample: PBMCs or T cells enriched from blood (not recorded which). This TCR came from a man in his forties who had recovered from COVID-19. The CDR3 DNA is TGCGCCAGCAGCCAAGGCCTAGCGCTGGATGAGCAGTTCTTC. Its translation is CASSQGLALDEQFF.